The 3 T cell receptor beta chains presented below share a single source sample, sequenced in a study of T-cell memory formation after mild COVID-19. TCRdb redid the calling of the 5' RACE reads with MiXCR, one entry per CDR3 protein. The data hold around 470,000 distinct CDR3 sequences, with 15% to 20% observed a single time. The specimen was PBMCs or a T cell subset sorted from them (not recorded which). The receptors originated from an adult woman who had mild COVID-19 (a few samples of this study predate the infection). Cell type and time point are not known.

This clonotype was observed a single time. The V call is TRBV4-2, the J call TRBJ1-1; D remains unclear. Deletions cut 1 base from V and 5 bases from J, with 8 bases between. CDR1 and CDR2 (germline): LGHNA, YNFKEQ. The CDR3 length is 13 residues. CDR3 protein: CASSQGAGTEAFF. In nucleotides, the CDR3 is TGTGCCAGCAGCCAAGGGGCCGGAACTGAAGCTTTCTTT.

This chain uses TRBV7-3 with TRBJ2-1; 12 bases line up with TRBD2. This CDR3 comprises 15 residues. Per germline, CDR1 SGHTA and CDR2 FQGTGA. V gave up 4 bases and J gave up 7 bases; unmatched junction bases: 5. The CDR3 sequence: CASSSRTSGANEQFF. The DNA for the CDR3 is TGTGCCAGCAGCTCTCGGACTAGCGGGGCGAATGAGCAGTTCTTC.

There are many counts of this clonotype. The J gene is TRBJ2-6, the V gene TRBV6-2 or TRBV6-3; D ambiguous. The germline CDR1 and CDR2 sequences are MNHEY and SVGEGT. The CDR3 has 14 residues. Deletions cut 6 bases from V and 0 bases from J, with 6 bases between. The CDR3 loop is CASSESSGANVLTF. In DNA, the CDR3 is TGTGCCAGCAGCGAGAGCTCTGGGGCCAACGTCCTGACTTTC.